This T cell receptor beta chain comes out of a study of T cell clonality in common variable immunodeficiency (dated by TCRdb to between 2015 and 2016). This clone was seen many times. What this receptor recognizes is not known. At one end, the junction sequence differs from germline, possibly due to a read error. With the read ending 3 residues before the CDR3 end, the germline J gene is used to fill in that end. Standard criteria, namely reduction of serum IgG, IgA and/or IgM below the normal range together with specific antibody deficiency, were applied for the diagnosis of CVID. A total of 44 subjects (approximately 15 female and some 30 male; age range 9 to 64 years, mean age around 40) were included in the CVID group. Most of the CVID patients and most of the healthy controls were of Caucasian heritage. At the time of study participation, every CVID subject had been on replacement immunoglobulin therapy for at least one year. At the time of blood collection, no CVID subject was ill or was being treated with immunomodulatory or immunosuppressive medication. Heparinized peripheral whole blood samples of roughly 5 to 8.5 ml were obtained from each donor. Genomic DNA from adults with common variable immune deficiency (CVID) and from healthy adult controls was used for sequencing of TCRbeta CDR3 repertoires. Diluted blood was subjected to density centrifugation over Hypaque 1077 or Ficoll-Paque for isolation of peripheral blood mononuclear cells. Genomic DNA was extracted from unsorted mononuclear cells by Qiagen column purification or by a centrifugation-based method.

CVID samples and control samples contributed equivalent amounts of genomic DNA as sequencing input. For every sample, a 60 bp segment covering the rearranged TCRbeta CDR3 region was amplified and then sequenced. The immunoSEQ assay, a bias-corrected multiplex PCR combined with high-throughput sequencing, was used to amplify TCRbeta. The source study handled its data this way. Each unique nucleotide sequence was treated as a clone and annotated with V, D and J genes, copy number and frequency. Sequences were labeled productive if in frame, and non-productive if out of frame or containing stop codons. As previously described, Shannon's entropy was used to calculate clonality. Mean CDR3 Kyte-Doolittle hydropathy was derived from the predicted amino acid sequences of productive clones. Using the R hclust function, scaled V gene usage was clustered hierarchically with Manhattan distance and complete linkage. Clone sharing by CDR3 amino acid sequence was assessed by resampling 12 repertoires per group over 100 rounds. The repertoires were searched for 70 published EBV-specific and 245 published CMV-specific TCRbeta sequences. Analysis left out two CVID samples that produced under 10,000 sequences, so some 45 CVID repertoires remained. Imported from immuneACCESS, the table was reduced by TCRdb to in-frame sequences with V and J called. These copies leave out some clones; in studies compared against another copy, an unresolved V gene accounts for under half, and the cause of the remainder is not known. The DNA was the basis for D and trimming; V, J and clone size are from that table. Across this sample, over 30,000 clones were tabulated and none appeared just once. 5.5% to 7% of the sample lies in the top ten.

Based on the germline V gene, the CDR1 and CDR2 sequences are ENHRY and SYGVKD. The CDR3 contains 14 residues, cysteine and phenylalanine counted. Of the CDR3's DNA, 33 bases were read; they are in frame from base 1. The investigation overall reported the following: CVID TCRbeta sequences were reported to have fewer deletions and N-nucleotide insertions and to lack highly modified clones with 13 or more V deletions. Fewer TCRbeta clones were shared among CVID subjects than among healthy controls (p < 0.0001). According to the authors, figuring out what caused the increased clonality in CVID would require sequencing the repertoires of T cell subpopulations. Although equal DNA input was used, an average of about 81,820 unique sequences per sample was obtained for controls, compared with some 30,000 for CVID samples. TCRbeta clonality was higher in CVID subjects than in healthy controls (t-test p = 0.018), and the increase was most characteristic of about a third of subjects. Correlations of repertoire features with clinical complications were constrained by heterogeneity among patients within the CVID cohort.

The clonotype comes from a human donor with common variable immunodeficiency. What was sequenced was peripheral blood mononuclear cells. The chain was built from TRBV10-3 and TRBJ2-1, with the D gene not confidently named. The CDR3 protein: CAIIKNSSHNEQFF. CDR3 bases read: TGTGCCATCATCAAGAATAGCTCCCACAATGAG.